Following are 20 T cell receptor beta chains from one sample sequenced in a study of T cell repertoires in cytomegalovirus infection. Which antigens these TCRs recognize remains unknown. MiXCR, applied by TCRdb to the reads, yields one record per CDR3 protein. The top ten clones hold more than 13% of a sample with approximately 990,000 distinct CDR3 sequences, roughly 30% of them seen once. Source: cultured CD8+ T cells from PBMCs, taken from culture after CMV antigen stimulation. The source is a human donor in good health (CMV status not recorded). Some clones in this sample may be carry-over from other donors' samples.

V usage is TRBV6-5 and J usage is TRBJ1-2, with a possible D match to TRBD1 (5 bases). The CDR3 sequence is 14 residues long. V was cut by 0 bases and J by 4 bases, with 9 bases left in between. Germline V gene data show CDR1 as MNHEY and CDR2 as SVGAGI. The CDR3: CASSYSGVSYGYTF. In DNA form, the CDR3 reads TGTGCCAGCAGTTACTCGGGGGTGTCCTATGGCTACACCTTC.

The gene calls are TRBV4-1 and TRBJ1-1, with a tentative D call TRBD1 (6 bases). Trimming removed 1 base from V and 4 bases from J, with 16 bases in between. The CDR3 runs 16 residues. Germline values: CDR1 MGHRA, CDR2 YSYEKL. Here the CDR3 DNA reads TGCGCCAGCAGCCAAGGCGGCGCGGGGGCGGGCACTGAAGCTTTCTTT. It specifies CASSQGGAGAGTEAFF.

This clonotype appeared a few times. The genes are TRBV6-5 and TRBJ1-1; tentative D call: TRBD1 (5 bases). The length of the CDR3 is 14 residues. The germline gives CDR1 MNHEY, CDR2 SVGAGI. V lost 0 bases and J lost 4, with 9 bases in between. The CDR3 DNA reads TGTGCCAGCAGTTACTCTGAGGGACCCACTGAAGCTTTCTTT. This codes for CASSYSEGPTEAFF.

This clonotype has at least ten counts. This rearrangement joins TRBV7-8 to TRBJ1-5; 9 positions match TRBD1. The CDR3 has 21 amino acids. V was pared by 1 base and J by 0 bases, with 16 bases of the junction left unmatched. Per germline, CDR1 SGHVS and CDR2 FQNEAQ. The CDR3 sequence: CASSLDLDADRGTHSNQPQHF. The DNA of the CDR3 is TGTGCCAGCAGCTTAGATTTAGACGCCGACAGGGGGACCCATAGCAATCAGCCCCAGCATTTT.

A single count supports this clonotype. This sequence joins TRBV29-1 and TRBJ1-1; no definite D call. Germline CDR1 SQVTM, CDR2 ANQGSEA. This CDR3 region has 13 residues. V lost 0 bases to trimming and J lost 3 bases, with 8 bases between them. CDR3 DNA sequence: TGCAGCGTTGAAGAAGGAGCGCACACTGAAGCTTTCTTT. This sequence encodes CSVEEGAHTEAFF.

The chain recombines TRBV7-9 with TRBJ1-2; D not certain. CDR3 length: 12 amino acids. The ends were cut back, 2 bases at V and 7 bases at J, with 8 bases in the middle. Germline lookup yields CDR1 SEHNR and CDR2 FQNEAQ (reference sequence). The chain's CDR3 is CASSLSLLGYTF. CDR3 nucleotide sequence: TGTGCCAGCAGCTTATCCCTCCTTGGCTACACCTTC.

The V gene is TRBV7-9, the J gene TRBJ1-2, with no clear D. Per germline, CDR1 SEHNR and CDR2 FQNEAQ (reference sequence). The length of the CDR3 is 16 residues. V was pared by 4 bases and J by 3 bases, with 18 bases between. In DNA form, the CDR3 reads TGTGCCAGCAGCTCCCCCCTCGACCCGGAGTACTATGGCTACACCTTC. Its translation: CASSSPLDPEYYGYTF.

This clonotype was detected many times. This chain links TRBV7-3 with TRBJ2-3, with 12 bases that match TRBD1. Germline V gene sequence: CDR1 SGHTA, CDR2 FQGTGA. V lost 5 bases and J lost 4; bases outside the gene matches: 4. The CDR3 contains 15 residues. CDR3 amino acids: CASSQGQGASDTQYF. The CDR3 DNA reads TGTGCCAGCAGCCAGGGACAGGGGGCCTCAGATACGCAGTATTTT.

As for this clonotype: Since a much larger clone is just one base distant, this may be a read error. V gene TRBV7-2 combines with J gene TRBJ1-5, with 7 positions matching TRBD1. The ends lost 5 bases at V and 7 bases at J; junction bases unmatched: 8. Germline CDR1 is SGHTA and CDR2 is FQGNSA. This CDR3 contains 14 residues. The CDR3: CTSSPTGMEQPQHF. Written as DNA, the CDR3 is TGTACCAGCAGCCCGACAGGGATGGAACAGCCCCAGCATTTT.

With respect to this clonotype: This clone may be a read error of a much larger clone one base away. This sequence joins TRBV7-6 and TRBJ2-3; TRBD1 matches at 8 bases. CDR3 size: 15 residues. Germline values: CDR1 SGHVS, CDR2 FNYEAQ. CDR3 protein: CTSSLVPGGSDTQYF. For the CDR3, the DNA is TGTACCAGCAGCTTAGTTCCAGGGGGCTCAGATACGCAGTATTTT.

The chain has TRBV4-1 and TRBJ1-1; the D is unclear. The germline CDR1 and CDR2 sequences are MGHRA and YSYEKL. CDR3 length equals 11 residues. Trimming stripped 0 bases from V and 10 bases from J, with 6 bases between. CDR3 protein: CASSQDAGAFF. CDR3 in DNA: TGCGCCAGCAGCCAAGATGCGGGAGCTTTCTTT.

This rearrangement joins TRBV4-1 to TRBJ2-5, with 11 bases aligning to TRBD1. The CDR3 runs 16 residues. Germline trimming cut 0 bases from V and 5 bases from J; bases unmatched to any gene: 5. The germline gives CDR1 MGHRA, CDR2 YSYEKL. The CDR3 sequence: CASSQDVGQGAETQYF. Here the CDR3 DNA reads TGCGCCAGCAGCCAAGATGTTGGACAGGGGGCCGAGACCCAGTACTTC.

This clonotype has ten or more counts. The chain carries TRBV7-2 and TRBJ2-2; maybe TRBD1 (6 bases). CDR1 is SGHTA and CDR2 is FQGNSA in the germline V gene. The CDR3 consists of 15 residues. The germline V and J ends were trimmed by 5 bases and 1 base, with 11 bases remaining between them. In nucleotides, the CDR3 is TGTGCCAGCAGCCTATCGGGACAGAACACCGGGGAGCTGTTTTTT. It encodes CASSLSGQNTGELFF.

This clonotype was detected many times. The chain links TRBV7-8 to TRBJ2-7; tentative D call: TRBD2 (5 bases). This CDR3 spans 14 amino acids. Trimming pared 5 bases from V and 1 base from J, leaving 12 bases between. Germline assignment: CDR1 SGHVS and CDR2 FQNEAQ. The DNA of the CDR3 is TGTGCCAGCAGCAGTACTCCGGGATCCTACGAGCAGTACTTC. This sequence encodes CASSSTPGSYEQYF.

The sample holds a few counts of this clonotype. The chain is built from TRBV4-2 and TRBJ1-1; D ambiguous. Looked up from germline, CDR1 is LGHNA and CDR2 is YNFKEQ. V gave up 0 bases and J gave up 0 bases, with 5 bases separating them. The CDR3 is made up of 14 amino acids. In nucleotides, the CDR3 is TGTGCCAGCAGCCAAGATAGTCTGAACACTGAAGCTTTCTTT. It yields the protein CASSQDSLNTEAFF.

The chain recombines TRBV4-1 with TRBJ1-1; D gene ambiguous. CDR3 size: 13 residues. Per the germline V gene, CDR1 is MGHRA and CDR2 is YSYEKL. Trimming pared 2 bases from V and 2 bases from J, leaving 6 bases between. The CDR3 is CASSQHENTEAFF. Written as DNA, the CDR3 is TGCGCCAGCAGCCAACACGAAAACACTGAAGCTTTCTTT.

The J gene is TRBJ2-1, the V gene TRBV28; TRBD2 aligns across 11 bases. In germline, CDR1 is MDHEN, CDR2 SYDVKM. The CDR3 has 15 amino acids. The V and J ends lost 5 bases and 4 bases, in that order; junction bases with no gene match: 4. The CDR3 is CASSPGLAEYNEQFF. The CDR3 DNA sequence: TGTGCCAGCAGTCCGGGACTAGCGGAGTACAATGAGCAGTTCTTC.

The rearrangement uses TRBV6-2 or TRBV6-3 and TRBJ1-2, with D possibly TRBD1 on 5 matching bases. Germline-derived CDR1 and CDR2 are MNHEY and SVGEGT. This CDR3 has 16 amino acids. The germline V and J ends were trimmed by 0 bases and 2 bases, with 13 bases remaining between them. The CDR3 loop reads CASSYSRWQGNYGYTF. The CDR3, as DNA: TGTGCCAGCAGTTACTCGAGATGGCAGGGAAACTATGGCTACACCTTC.

This clonotype was picked up a small number of times. This chain uses TRBV20-1 with TRBJ1-1; no firm D call. V was trimmed by 3 bases and J by 11 bases, leaving 22 bases between them. In germline, CDR1 is DFQATT, CDR2 SNEGSKA (reference sequence). The CDR3 has 14 amino acids. CDR3 DNA: TGCAGTGCTAGGGACTTCGAAACCGGGAAAGGGGCTTTCTTT. This gives the protein CSARDFETGKGAFF.

This clonotype appeared many times. This chain joins TRBV7-9 and TRBJ2-2, with 7 positions matching TRBD1. The ends lost 5 bases at V and 4 bases at J; junction bases unmatched: 7. The CDR3 covers 15 residues. Germline V CDR1 and CDR2: SEHNR, FQNEAQ (reference sequence). The CDR3 bases are TGTGCCAGCAGCGCCTCCGGGACAGTCACCGGGGAGCTGTTTTTT. Translating it yields CASSASGTVTGELFF.